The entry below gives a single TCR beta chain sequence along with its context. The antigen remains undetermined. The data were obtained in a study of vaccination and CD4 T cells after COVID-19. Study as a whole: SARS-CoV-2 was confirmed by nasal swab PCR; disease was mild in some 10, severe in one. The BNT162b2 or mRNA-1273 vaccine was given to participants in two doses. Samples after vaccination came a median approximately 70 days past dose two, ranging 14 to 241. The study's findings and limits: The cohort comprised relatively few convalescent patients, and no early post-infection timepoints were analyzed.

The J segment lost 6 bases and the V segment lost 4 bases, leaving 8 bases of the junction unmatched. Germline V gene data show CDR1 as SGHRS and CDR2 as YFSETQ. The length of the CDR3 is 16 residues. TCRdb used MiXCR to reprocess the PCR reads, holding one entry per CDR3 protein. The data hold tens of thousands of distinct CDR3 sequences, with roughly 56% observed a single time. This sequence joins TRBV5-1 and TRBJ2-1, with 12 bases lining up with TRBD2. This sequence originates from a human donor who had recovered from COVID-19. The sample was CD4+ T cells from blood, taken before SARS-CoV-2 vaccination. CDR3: CASSPPLAGGVNEQFF. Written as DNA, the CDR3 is TGCGCCAGCAGCCCCCCACTAGCGGGAGGAGTCAATGAGCAGTTCTTC.